This T cell receptor beta chain was identified during a study of blood T cell repertoires in COVID-19. Study in general: Acute-phase and convalescent COVID-19 samples originated in the United States, Italy and Spain.

The CDR3 totals 14 residues. Between the trimmed V and J ends, which lost 1 base and 8 bases, there was a span of 14 bases. The germline V gene encodes CDR1 SGHVS and CDR2 FQNEAQ. Assay: immunoSEQ multiplex PCR; the TCRdb copy retains only in-frame clones and omits some. The sample carries hundreds of thousands of clones, approximately 83% recorded once. The TCR originated in a woman in her thirties or forties with active or convalescent COVID-19. The specimen sequenced was peripheral blood. The chain employs TRBV7-8 and TRBJ1-2; D is possibly TRBD1 (6 bases). The CDR3 sequence: CASSLGQAMGGYTF. CDR3 in DNA: TGTGCCAGCAGCTTAGGACAGGCGATGGGCGGCTACACCTTC. The full variable domain, completed using reference TRBV7-8 and TRBJ1-2, is GAGVSQSPRYKVAKRGQDVALRCDPISGHVSLFWYQQALGQGPEFLTYFQNEAQLDKSGLPSDRFFAERPEGSVSTLKIQRTQQEDSAVYLCASSLGQAMGGYTFGSGTRLTVV.